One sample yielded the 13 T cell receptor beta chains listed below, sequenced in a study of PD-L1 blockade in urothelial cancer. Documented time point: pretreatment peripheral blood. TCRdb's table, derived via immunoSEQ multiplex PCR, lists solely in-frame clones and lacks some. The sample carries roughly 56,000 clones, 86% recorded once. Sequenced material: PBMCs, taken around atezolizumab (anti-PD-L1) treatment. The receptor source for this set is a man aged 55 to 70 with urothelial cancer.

CDR3 DNA sequence: TGTGCCAGCAGCGTAGCTACGAGGAACACTGAAGCTTTCTTT. Amino acids: CASSVATRNTEAFF. The J gene is TRBJ1-1, the V gene TRBV9; no definite D call. The CDR3 contains 14 residues. V was cut by 0 bases and J by 1 base, with 7 bases left in between. Germline assignment: CDR1 SGDLS and CDR2 YYNGEE.

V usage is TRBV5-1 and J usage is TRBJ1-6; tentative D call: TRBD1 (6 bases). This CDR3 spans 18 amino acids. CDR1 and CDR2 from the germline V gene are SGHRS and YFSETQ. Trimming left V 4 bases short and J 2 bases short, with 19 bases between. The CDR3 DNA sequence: TGCGCCAGCAGCCCGACCAACCCAACAGGGACCTATAATTCACCCCTCCACTTT. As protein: CASSPTNPTGTYNSPLHF. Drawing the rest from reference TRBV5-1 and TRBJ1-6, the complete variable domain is KAGVTQTPRYLIKTRGQQVTLSCSPISGHRSVSWYQQTPGQGLQFLFEYFSETQRNKGNFPGRFSGRQFSNSRSEMNVSTLELGDSALYLCASSPTNPTGTYNSPLHFGNGTRLTVT.

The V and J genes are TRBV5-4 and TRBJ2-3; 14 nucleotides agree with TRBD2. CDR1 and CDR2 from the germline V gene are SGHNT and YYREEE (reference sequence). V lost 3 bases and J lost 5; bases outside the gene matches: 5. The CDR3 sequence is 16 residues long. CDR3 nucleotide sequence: TGTGCCAGCAGCTCCGGGACTAGCGGGAGATTAGATACGCAGTATTTT. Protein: CASSSGTSGRLDTQYF.

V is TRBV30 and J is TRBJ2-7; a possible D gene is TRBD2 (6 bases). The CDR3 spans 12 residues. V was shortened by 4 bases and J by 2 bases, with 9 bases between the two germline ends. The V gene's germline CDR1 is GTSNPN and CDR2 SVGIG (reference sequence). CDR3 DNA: TGTGCCTGGACTAGCGTAGCCTACGAGCAGTACTTC. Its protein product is CAWTSVAYEQYF.

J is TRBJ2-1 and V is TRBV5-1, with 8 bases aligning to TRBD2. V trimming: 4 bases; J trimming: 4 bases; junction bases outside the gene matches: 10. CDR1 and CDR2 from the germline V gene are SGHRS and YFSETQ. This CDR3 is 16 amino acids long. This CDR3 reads CASSEAAGEVYNEQFF. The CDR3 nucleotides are TGCGCCAGCAGCGAAGCAGCGGGAGAGGTTTACAATGAGCAGTTCTTC.

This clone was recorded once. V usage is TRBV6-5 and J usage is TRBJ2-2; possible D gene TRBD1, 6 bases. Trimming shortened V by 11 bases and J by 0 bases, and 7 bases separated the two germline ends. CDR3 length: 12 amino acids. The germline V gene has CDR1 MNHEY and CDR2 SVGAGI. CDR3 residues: CAGQSNTGELFF. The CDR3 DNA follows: TGTGCCGGACAGTCGAACACCGGGGAGCTGTTTTTT.

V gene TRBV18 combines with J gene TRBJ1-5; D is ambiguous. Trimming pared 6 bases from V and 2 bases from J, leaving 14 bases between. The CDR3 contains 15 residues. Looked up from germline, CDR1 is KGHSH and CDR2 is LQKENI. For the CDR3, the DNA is TGTGCCAGCTCTCCCTTGGCCGGGGGCAATCAGCCCCAGCATTTT. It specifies CASSPLAGGNQPQHF.

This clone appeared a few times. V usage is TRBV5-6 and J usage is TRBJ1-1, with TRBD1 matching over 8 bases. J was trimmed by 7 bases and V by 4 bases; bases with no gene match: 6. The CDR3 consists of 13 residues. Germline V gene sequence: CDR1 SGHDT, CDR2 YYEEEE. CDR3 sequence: CASSRPTGGEAFF. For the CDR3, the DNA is TGTGCCAGCAGCCGCCCAACAGGGGGTGAAGCTTTCTTT.

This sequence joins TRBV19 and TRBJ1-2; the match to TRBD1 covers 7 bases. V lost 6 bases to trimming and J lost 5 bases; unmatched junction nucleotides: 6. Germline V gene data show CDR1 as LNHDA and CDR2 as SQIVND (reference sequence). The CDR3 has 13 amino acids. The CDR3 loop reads CASRMDRTYGYTF. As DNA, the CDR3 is TGTGCCAGTAGGATGGACAGGACGTATGGCTACACCTTC.

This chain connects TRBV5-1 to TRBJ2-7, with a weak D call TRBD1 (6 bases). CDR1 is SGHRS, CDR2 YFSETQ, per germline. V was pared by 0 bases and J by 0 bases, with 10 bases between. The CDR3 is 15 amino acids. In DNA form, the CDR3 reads TGCGCCAGCAGCTTGGGTGGGGGCAACTCCTACGAGCAGTACTTC. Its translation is CASSLGGGNSYEQYF.

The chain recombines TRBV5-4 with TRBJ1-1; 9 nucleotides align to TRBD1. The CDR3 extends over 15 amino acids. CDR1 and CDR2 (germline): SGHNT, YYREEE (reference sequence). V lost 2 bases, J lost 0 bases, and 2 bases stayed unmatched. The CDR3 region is CASSFGTGMNTEAFF. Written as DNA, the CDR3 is TGTGCCAGCAGCTTTGGGACAGGGATGAACACTGAAGCTTTCTTT.

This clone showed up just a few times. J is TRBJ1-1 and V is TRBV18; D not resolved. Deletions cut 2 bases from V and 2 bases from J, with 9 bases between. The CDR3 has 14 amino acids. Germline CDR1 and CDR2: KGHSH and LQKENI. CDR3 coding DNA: TGTGCCAGCTCACCAGCAGGTTACAACACTGAAGCTTTCTTT. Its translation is CASSPAGYNTEAFF.

The CDR3 sequence: CASNRLAGEQYF. The CDR3 nucleotides are TGTGCCAGTAACAGACTAGCGGGTGAGCAGTACTTC. V and J are TRBV6-5 and TRBJ2-7, with TRBD2 identical over 10 bases. The ends lost 9 bases at V and 7 bases at J; junction bases unmatched: 6. Germline CDR1 MNHEY, CDR2 SVGAGI. The CDR3 extends over 12 amino acids.